The TCR beta chain described here comes from a study of siplizumab effects on memory and regulatory T cells. The study, taken as a whole, reports: Roughly 80-97% of dividing CD4+ or CD8+ clones were without an attributable naive or memory phenotype.

CDR1 is MNHEY and CDR2 is SVGAGI in the germline V gene. The V and J ends lost 6 bases and 0 bases, in that order; junction bases with no gene match: 6. The CDR3 has 15 residues. About this clone itself: Its target is not known.

Sequencing was performed with immunoSEQ multiplex PCR; in TCRdb, only in-frame clones are kept and a portion is missing. The sample shows roughly 120,000 clones, roughly 92% of them seen only once. The sequenced sample consisted of CD4+ T cells sorted from blood. This sequence was found in a human donor in good health. This chain links TRBV6-5 with TRBJ1-2; 8 bases fit TRBD1. The CDR3 region is CASRQMTGANYGYTF. CDR3 coding DNA: TGTGCCAGCAGGCAAATGACAGGGGCTAACTATGGCTACACCTTC.